This T cell receptor (beta chain) appears in the sequencing data of a study of human T cells and chemical hapten exposure. Findings and caveats of the study: The study found expanded TCRs formed significantly more large CDR3 similarity clusters than controls.

The time point here: patch test 1, 2 weeks after DPC sensitization. Treatment specified: therapeutic diphenylcyclopropenone sensitization with weekly scalp DPC. Those who donated were patients with alopecia, 18 to 70 years of age, and suitable for DPC. From whole blood left unfractionated, total RNA was extracted. This clonotype was counted only a few times. Its antigen remains unidentified. TCRdb re-called the RACE reads with MiXCR, one entry per CDR3 protein. This table holds 85,000 to 100,000 distinct CDR3 sequences, under 15% found once. CDR1 is SGHTA, CDR2 FQGNSA, per germline. V dropped 5 bases and J dropped 6 bases, with 17 bases sitting between them. The CDR3 consists of 15 residues.

The chain is built from TRBV7-2 and TRBJ2-1; D is unclear. The receptor comes from a woman between 40 and 50 years old with alopecia areata. Some clones in this sample may be carry-over from other donors' samples. The specimen was whole blood, collected in connection with sensitization to the hapten diphenylcyclopropenone (DPC). The DNA for the CDR3 is TGTGCCAGCAGCCCTTTGCAGTACCCTCCCAATGAGCAGTTCTTC. Its protein product is CASSPLQYPPNEQFF.